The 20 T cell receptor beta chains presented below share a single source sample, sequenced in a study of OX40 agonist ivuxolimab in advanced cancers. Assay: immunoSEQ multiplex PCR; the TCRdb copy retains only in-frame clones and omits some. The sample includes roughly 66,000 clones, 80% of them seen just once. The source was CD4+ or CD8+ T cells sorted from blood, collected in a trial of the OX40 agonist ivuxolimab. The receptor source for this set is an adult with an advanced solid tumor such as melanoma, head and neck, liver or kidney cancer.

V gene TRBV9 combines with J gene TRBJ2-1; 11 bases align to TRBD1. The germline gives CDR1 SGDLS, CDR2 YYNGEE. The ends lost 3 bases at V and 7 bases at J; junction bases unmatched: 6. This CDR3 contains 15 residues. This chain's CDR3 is CASSARGTGGNEQFF. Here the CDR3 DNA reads TGTGCCAGCAGCGCGCGAGGGACAGGGGGGAATGAGCAGTTCTTC. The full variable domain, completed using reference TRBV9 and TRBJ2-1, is DSGVTQTPKHLITATGQRVTLRCSPRSGDLSVYWYQQSLDQGLQFLIQYYNGEERAKGNILERFSAQQFPDLHSELNLSSLELGDSALYFCASSARGTGGNEQFFGPGTRLTVL.

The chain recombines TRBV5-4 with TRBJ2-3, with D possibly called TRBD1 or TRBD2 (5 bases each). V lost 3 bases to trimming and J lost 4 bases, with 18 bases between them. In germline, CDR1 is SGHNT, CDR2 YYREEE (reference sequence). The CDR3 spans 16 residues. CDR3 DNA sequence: TGTGCCAGCAGCTCCAACACAATGAGGGGCCCAGATACGCAGTATTTT. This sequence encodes CASSSNTMRGPDTQYF.

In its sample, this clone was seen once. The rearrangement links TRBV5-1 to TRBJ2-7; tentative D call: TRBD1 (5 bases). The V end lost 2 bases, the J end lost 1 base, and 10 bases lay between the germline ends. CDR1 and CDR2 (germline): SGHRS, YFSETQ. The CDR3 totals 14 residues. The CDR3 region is CASSFRSGSYEQYF. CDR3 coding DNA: TGCGCCAGCAGCTTTAGGTCAGGGTCCTACGAGCAGTACTTC.

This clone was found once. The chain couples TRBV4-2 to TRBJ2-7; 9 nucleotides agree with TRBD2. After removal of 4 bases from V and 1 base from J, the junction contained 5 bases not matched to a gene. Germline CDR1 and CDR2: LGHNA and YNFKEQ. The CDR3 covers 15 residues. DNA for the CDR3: TGTGCCAGCAGCCTTAGCGGGGGCGAGTCCTACGAGCAGTACTTC. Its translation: CASSLSGGESYEQYF.

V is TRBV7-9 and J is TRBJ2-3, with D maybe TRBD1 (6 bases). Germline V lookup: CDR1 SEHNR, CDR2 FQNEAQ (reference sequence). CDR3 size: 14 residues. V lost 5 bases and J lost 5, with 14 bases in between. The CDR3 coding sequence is TGTGCCAGCAGCCTAAAACAGGGTATAGATACGCAGTATTTT. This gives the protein CASSLKQGIDTQYF.

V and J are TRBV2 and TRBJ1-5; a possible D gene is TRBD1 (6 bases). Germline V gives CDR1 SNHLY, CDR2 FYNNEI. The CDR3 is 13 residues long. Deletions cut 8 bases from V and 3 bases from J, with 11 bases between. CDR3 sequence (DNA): TGTGCCAGCCAGGGGCTTAACAATCAGCCCCAGCATTTT. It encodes CASQGLNNQPQHF.

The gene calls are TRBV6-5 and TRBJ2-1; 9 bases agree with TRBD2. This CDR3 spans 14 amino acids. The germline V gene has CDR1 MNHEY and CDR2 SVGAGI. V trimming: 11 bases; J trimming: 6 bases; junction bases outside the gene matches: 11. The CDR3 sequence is CASKAGGLTNEQFF. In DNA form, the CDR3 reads TGTGCCTCTAAAGCGGGGGGCCTCACCAATGAGCAGTTCTTC.

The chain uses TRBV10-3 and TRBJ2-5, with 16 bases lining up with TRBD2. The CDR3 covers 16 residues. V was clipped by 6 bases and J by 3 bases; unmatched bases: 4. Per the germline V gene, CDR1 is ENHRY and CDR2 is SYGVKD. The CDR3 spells CAISWGLAGGEETQYF. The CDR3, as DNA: TGTGCCATCAGCTGGGGACTAGCGGGGGGGGAAGAGACCCAGTACTTC.

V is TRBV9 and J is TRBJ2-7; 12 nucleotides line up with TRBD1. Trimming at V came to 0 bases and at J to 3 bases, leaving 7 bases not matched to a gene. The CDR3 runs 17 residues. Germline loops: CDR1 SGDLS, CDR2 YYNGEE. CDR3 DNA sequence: TGTGCCAGCAGCGTAGGGGACAGGGGGCCCCCGTTCTACGAGCAGTACTTC. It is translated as CASSVGDRGPPFYEQYF.

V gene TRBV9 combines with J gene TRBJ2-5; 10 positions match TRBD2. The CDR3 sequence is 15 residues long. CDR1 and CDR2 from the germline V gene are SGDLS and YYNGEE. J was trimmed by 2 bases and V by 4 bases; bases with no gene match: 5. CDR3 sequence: CASSIGTSEQETQYF. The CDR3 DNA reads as TGTGCCAGCAGCATCGGGACTAGCGAACAAGAGACCCAGTACTTC.

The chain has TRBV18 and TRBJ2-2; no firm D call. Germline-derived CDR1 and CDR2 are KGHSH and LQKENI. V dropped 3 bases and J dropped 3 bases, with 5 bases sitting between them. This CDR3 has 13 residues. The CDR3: CASSPQDTGELFF. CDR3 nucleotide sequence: TGTGCCAGCTCACCTCAAGACACCGGGGAGCTGTTTTTT.

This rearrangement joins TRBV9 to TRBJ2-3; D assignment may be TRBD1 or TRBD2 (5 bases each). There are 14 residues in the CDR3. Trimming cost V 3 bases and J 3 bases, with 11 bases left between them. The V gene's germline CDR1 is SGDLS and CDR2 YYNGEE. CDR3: CASSGGWGTDTQYF. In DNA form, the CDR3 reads TGTGCCAGCAGCGGAGGTTGGGGGACAGATACGCAGTATTTT.

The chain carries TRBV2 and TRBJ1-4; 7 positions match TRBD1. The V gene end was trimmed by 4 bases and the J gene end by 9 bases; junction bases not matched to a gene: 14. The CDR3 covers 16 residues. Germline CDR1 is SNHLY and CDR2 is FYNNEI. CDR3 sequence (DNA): TGTGCCAGCAGTGGGGCCACCATTAGACAGGGTAAAAAACTGTTTTTT. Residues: CASSGATIRQGKKLFF.

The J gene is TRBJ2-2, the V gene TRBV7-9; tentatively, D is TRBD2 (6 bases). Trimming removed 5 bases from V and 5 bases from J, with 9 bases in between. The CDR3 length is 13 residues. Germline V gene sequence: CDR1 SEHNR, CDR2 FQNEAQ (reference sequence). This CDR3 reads CASSRGRTGELFF. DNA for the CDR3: TGTGCCAGCAGCCGAGGGAGGACCGGGGAGCTGTTTTTT.

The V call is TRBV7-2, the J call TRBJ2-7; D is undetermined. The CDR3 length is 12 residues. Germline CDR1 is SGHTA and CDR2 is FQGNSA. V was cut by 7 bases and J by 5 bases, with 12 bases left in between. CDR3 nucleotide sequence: TGTGCCAGCACCTCAACCCCGAACGAGCAGTACTTC. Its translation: CASTSTPNEQYF.

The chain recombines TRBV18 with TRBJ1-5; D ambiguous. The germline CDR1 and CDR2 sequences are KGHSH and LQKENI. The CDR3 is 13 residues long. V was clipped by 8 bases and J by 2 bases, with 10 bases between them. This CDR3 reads CASTSDRNQPQHF. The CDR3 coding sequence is TGTGCCAGCACGTCGGACCGCAATCAGCCCCAGCATTTT.

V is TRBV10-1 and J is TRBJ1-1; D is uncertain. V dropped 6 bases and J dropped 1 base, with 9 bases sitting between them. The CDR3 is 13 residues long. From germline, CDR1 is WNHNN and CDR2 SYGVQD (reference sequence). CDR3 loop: CASRKGRNTEAFF. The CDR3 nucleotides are TGCGCCAGCAGAAAAGGACGGAACACTGAAGCTTTCTTT.

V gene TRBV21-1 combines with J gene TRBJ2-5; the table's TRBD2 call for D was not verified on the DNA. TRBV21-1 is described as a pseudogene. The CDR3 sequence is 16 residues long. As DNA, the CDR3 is TGTGCCAGCAGCAATTTAGCGGGGAAGCTCCAAGAGACCCAGTACTTC. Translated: CASSNLAGKLQETQYF.

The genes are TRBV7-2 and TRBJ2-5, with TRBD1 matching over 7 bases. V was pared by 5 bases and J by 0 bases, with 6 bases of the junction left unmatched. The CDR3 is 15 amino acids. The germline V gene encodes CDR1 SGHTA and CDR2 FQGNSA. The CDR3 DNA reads TGTGCCAGCAGCGGACAGGTTGGTTACCAAGAGACCCAGTACTTC. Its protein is CASSGQVGYQETQYF.

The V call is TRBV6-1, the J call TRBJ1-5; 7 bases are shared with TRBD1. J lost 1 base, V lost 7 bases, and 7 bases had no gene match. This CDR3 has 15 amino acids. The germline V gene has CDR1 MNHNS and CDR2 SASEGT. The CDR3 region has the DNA TGTGCCAGCATTGGGACAGTAAGAAGCAATCAGCCCCAGCATTTT. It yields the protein CASIGTVRSNQPQHF.